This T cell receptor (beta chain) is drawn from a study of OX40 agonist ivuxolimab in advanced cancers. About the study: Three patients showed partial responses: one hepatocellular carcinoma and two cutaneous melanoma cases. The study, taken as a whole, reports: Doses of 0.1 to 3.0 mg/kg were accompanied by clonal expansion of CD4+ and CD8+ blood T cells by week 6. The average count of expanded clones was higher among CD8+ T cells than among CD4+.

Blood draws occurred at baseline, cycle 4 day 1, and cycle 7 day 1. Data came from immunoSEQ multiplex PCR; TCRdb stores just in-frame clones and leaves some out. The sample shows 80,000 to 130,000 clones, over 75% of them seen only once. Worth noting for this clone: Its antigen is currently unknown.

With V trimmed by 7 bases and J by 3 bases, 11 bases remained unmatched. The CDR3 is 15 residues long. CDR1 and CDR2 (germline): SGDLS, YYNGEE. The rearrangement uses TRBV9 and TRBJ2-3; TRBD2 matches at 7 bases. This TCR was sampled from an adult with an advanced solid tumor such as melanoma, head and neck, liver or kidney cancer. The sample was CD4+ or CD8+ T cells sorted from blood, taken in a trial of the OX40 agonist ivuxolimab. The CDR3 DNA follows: TGTGCCAGCTGCGAGGGCGGGAGACTTACAGATACGCAGTATTTT. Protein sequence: CASCEGGRLTDTQYF.